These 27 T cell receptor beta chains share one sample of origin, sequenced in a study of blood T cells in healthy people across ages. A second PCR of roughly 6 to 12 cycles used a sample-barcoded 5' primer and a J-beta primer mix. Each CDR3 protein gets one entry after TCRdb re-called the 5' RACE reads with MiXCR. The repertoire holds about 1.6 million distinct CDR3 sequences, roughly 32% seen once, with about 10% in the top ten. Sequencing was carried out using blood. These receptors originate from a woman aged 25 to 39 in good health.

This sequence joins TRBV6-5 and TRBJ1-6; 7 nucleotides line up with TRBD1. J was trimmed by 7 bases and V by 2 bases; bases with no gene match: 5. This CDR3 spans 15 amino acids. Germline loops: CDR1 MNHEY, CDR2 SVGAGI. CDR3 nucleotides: TGTGCCAGCAGTTACGGGCAGGGGGAAAATTCACCCCTCCACTTT. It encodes CASSYGQGENSPLHF.

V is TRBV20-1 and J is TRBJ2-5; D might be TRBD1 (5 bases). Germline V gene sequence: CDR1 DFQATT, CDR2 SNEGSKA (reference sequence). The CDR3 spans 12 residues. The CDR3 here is CRVSLQAETQYF. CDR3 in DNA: TGCAGGGTATCACTACAGGCAGAGACCCAGTACTTC.

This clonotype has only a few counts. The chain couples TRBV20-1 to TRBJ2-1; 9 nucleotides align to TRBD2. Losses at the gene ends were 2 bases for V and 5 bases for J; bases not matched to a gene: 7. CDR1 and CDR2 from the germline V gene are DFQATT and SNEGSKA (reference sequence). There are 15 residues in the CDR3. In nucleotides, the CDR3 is TGCAGTGCTAGACCGGTAGCGGGAGTCCACAATGAGCAGTTCTTC. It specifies CSARPVAGVHNEQFF.

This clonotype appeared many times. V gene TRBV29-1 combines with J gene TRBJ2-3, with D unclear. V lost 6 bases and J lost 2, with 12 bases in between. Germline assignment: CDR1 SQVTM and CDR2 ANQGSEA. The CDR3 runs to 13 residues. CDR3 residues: CSVDRSLTDTQYF. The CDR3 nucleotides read TGCAGCGTGGACCGATCCCTCACAGATACGCAGTATTTT.

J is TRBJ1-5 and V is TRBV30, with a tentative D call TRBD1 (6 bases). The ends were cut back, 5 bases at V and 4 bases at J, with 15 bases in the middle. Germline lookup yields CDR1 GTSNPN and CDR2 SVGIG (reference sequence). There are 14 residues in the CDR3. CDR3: CAWGGQGKNQPQHF. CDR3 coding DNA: TGTGCCTGGGGAGGCCAGGGGAAGAATCAGCCCCAGCATTTT.

CDR3 residues: CSARGLAGVGRETQYF. The CDR3 coding sequence is TGCAGTGCTCGGGGGCTAGCGGGAGTAGGGAGAGAGACCCAGTACTTC. V and J are TRBV20-1 and TRBJ2-5; 10 bases fit TRBD2. CDR1 is DFQATT, CDR2 SNEGSKA, per germline (reference sequence). Trimming at V came to 5 bases and at J to 4 bases, leaving 13 bases not matched to a gene. The CDR3 runs 16 residues.

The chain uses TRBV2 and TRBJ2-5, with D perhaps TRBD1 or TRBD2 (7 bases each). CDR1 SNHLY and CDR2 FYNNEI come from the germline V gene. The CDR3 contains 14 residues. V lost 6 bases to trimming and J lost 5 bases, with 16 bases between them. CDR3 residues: CASRGGTAWETQYF. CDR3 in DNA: TGTGCCAGCAGGGGAGGGACAGCTTGGGAGACCCAGTACTTC. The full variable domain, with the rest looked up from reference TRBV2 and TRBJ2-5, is EPEVTQTPSHQVTQMGQEVILRCVPISNHLYFYWYRQILGQKVEFLVSFYNNEISEKSEIFDDQFSVERPDGSNFTLKIRSTKLEDSAMYFCASRGGTAWETQYFGPGTRLLVL.

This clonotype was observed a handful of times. The CDR3 DNA reads as TGCAGTGCTAGAGATCTAAGGGGCGAGGGTTACAATGAGCAGTTCTTC. Amino acids: CSARDLRGEGYNEQFF. The chain employs TRBV20-1 and TRBJ2-1; possibly TRBD1 or TRBD2 for D (5 bases each). This CDR3 is built from 16 residues. CDR1 and CDR2 from the germline V gene are DFQATT and SNEGSKA (reference sequence). Trimming removed 0 bases at V and 4 bases at J, with 16 bases between.

Written as DNA, the CDR3 is TGTGCCCGTCGTTGGAGCTCCTATAATTCACCCCTCCACTTT. Encoded protein: CARRWSSYNSPLHF. The genes are TRBV6-4 and TRBJ1-6, with D unclear. From germline, CDR1 is MRHNA and CDR2 SNTAGT. V lost 11 bases, J lost 0 bases, and 11 bases lay in between. The length of the CDR3 is 14 residues.

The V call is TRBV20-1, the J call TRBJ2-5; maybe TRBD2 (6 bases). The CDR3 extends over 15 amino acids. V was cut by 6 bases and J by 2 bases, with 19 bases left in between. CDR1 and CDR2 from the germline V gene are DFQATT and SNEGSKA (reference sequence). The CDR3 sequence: CSAPQSGRGQETQYF. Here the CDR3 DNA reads TGCAGTGCCCCCCAGTCCGGGCGGGGACAAGAGACCCAGTACTTC.

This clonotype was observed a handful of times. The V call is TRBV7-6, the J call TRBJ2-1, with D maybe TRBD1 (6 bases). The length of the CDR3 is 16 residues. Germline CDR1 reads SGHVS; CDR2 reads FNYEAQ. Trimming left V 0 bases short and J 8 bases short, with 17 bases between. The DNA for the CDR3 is TGTGCCAGCAGCTTAGCAGGGGGATCCAGGGTCGATGAGCAGTTCTTC. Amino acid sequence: CASSLAGGSRVDEQFF. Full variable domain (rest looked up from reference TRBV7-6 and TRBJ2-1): GAGVSQSPRYKVTKRGQDVALRCDPISGHVSLYWYRQALGQGPEFLTYFNYEAQQDKSGLPNDRFSAERPEGSISTLTIQRTEQRDSAMYRCASSLAGGSRVDEQFFGPGTRLTVL.

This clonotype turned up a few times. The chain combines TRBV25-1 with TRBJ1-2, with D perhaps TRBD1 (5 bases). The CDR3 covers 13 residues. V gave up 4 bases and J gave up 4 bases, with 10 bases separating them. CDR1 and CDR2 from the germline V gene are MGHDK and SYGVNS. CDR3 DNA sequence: TGTGCCAGCAGTGGCGAGGGGCCCTATGGCTACACCTTC. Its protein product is CASSGEGPYGYTF.

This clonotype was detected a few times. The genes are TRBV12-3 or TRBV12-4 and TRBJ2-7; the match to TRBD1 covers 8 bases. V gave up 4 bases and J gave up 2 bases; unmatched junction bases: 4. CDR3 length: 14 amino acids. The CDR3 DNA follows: TGTGCCAGCAGTTCAGGGGGCGCAGCCTACGAGCAGTACTTC. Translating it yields CASSSGGAAYEQYF.

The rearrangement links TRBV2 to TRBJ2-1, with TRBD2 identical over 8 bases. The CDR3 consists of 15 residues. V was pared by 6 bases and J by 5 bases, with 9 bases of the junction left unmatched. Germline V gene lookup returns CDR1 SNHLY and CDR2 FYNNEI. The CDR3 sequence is CASRPSGSSNNEQFF. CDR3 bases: TGTGCCAGCAGACCCAGCGGGAGCTCAAACAATGAGCAGTTCTTC.

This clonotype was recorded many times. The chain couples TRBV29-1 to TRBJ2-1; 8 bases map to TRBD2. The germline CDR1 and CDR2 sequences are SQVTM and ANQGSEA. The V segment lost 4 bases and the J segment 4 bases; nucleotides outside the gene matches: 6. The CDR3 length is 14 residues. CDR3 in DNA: TGCAGCGTTGCCCTAGCGGGCCTATACAATGAGCAGTTCTTC. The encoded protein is CSVALAGLYNEQFF.

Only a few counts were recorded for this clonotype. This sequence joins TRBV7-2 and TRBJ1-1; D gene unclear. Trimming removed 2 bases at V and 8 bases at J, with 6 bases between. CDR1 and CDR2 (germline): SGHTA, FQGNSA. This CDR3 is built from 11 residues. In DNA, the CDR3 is TGTGCCAGCAGCTTATGGTCAGAAGCTTTCTTT. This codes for CASSLWSEAFF.

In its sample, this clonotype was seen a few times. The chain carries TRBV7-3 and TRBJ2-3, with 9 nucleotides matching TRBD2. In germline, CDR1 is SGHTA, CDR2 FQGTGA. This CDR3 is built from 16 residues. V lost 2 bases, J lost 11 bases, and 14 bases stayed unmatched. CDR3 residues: CASSLQVGREGQGQYF. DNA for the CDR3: TGTGCCAGCAGCTTACAGGTTGGGCGGGAGGGCCAAGGGCAGTATTTT.

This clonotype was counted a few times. The CDR3 loop reads CASSDGWGGEQFF. CDR3 nucleotide sequence: TGTGCCAGCAGTGATGGCTGGGGAGGGGAGCAGTTCTTC. The rearrangement joins TRBV6-1 to TRBJ2-1; the match to TRBD2 covers 7 bases. V shed 3 bases, J shed 10 bases, and the junction held 6 bases outside the gene matches. The CDR3 consists of 13 residues. The germline gives CDR1 MNHNS, CDR2 SASEGT.

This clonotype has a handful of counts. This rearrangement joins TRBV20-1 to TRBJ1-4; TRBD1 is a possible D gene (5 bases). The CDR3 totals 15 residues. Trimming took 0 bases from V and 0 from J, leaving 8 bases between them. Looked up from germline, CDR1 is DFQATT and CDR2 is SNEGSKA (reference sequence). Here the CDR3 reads CSARDLGATNEKLFF. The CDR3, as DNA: TGCAGTGCTAGAGATTTAGGGGCAACTAATGAAAAACTGTTTTTT.

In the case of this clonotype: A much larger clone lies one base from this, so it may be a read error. The CDR3 spells CASSFPRRYGQYF. The DNA for the CDR3 is TGTGCCAGCAGCTTCCCCCGGCGATACGGGCAGTACTTC. The chain employs TRBV11-2 and TRBJ2-7; D unclear. CDR1 and CDR2 from the germline V gene are SGHAT and FQNNGV. This CDR3 is 13 amino acids long.

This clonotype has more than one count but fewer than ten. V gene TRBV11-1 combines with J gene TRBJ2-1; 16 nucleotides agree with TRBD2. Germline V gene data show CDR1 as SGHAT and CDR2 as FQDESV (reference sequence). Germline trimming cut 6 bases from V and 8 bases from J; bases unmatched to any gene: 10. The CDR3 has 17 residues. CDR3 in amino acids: CASRENVGTSGRDEQFF. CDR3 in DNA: TGTGCCAGCAGGGAAAATGTGGGGACTAGCGGGAGGGATGAGCAGTTCTTC.

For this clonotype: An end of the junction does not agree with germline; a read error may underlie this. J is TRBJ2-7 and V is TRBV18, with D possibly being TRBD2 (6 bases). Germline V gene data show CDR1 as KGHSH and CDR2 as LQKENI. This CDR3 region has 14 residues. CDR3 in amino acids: CANSPERVLYEQYF. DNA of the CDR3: TGTGCCAACTCACCCGAGCGGGTATTGTACGAGCAGTACTTC.

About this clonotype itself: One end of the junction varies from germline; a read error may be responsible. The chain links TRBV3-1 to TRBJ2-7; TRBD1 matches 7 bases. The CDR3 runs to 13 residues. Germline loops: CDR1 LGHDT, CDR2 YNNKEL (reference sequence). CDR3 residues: CVSSLDRIGEQYF. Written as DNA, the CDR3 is TGTGTCAGCAGCCTGGACAGGATAGGGGAGCAGTACTTC.

Written as DNA, the CDR3 is TGTGCCAGCAAACCGACAGGGGCGTTCAATCAGCCCCAGCATTTT. This codes for CASKPTGAFNQPQHF. This chain joins TRBV27 and TRBJ1-5; 8 nucleotides align to TRBD1. Germline lookup yields CDR1 MNHEY and CDR2 SMNVEV (reference sequence). CDR3 length: 15 residues. V was pared by 7 bases and J by 3 bases, with 8 bases of the junction left unmatched.

CDR3 DNA sequence: TGTGCCAGCAGTGAGAGGACAGGGAAAGCAGATGTGCAGTATTTT. It codes for CASSERTGKADVQYF. The rearrangement links TRBV12-3 or TRBV12-4 to TRBJ2-3; the match to TRBD1 covers 8 bases. This CDR3 comprises 15 residues. The trim removed 5 bases at V and 11 bases at J, leaving 15 bases unmatched.

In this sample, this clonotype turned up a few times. The CDR3 region is CASSQGTGTGRNGQYF. The CDR3 nucleotides read TGTGCCAGCAGCCAGGGGACCGGGACAGGGAGGAACGGGCAGTACTTC. V usage is TRBV4-2 and J usage is TRBJ2-7, with TRBD1 identical over 9 bases. Trimming took 3 bases from V and 9 from J; bases not matched to a gene: 15. CDR3 length: 16 amino acids. Germline-derived CDR1 and CDR2 are LGHNA and YNFKEQ.

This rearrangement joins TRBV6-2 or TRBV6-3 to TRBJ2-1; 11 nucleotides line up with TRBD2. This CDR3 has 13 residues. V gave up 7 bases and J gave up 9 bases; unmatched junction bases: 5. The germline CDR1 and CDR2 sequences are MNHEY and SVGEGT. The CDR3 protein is CASIDSGRVEQFF. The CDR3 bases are TGTGCCAGCATTGATAGCGGGAGGGTTGAGCAGTTCTTC.